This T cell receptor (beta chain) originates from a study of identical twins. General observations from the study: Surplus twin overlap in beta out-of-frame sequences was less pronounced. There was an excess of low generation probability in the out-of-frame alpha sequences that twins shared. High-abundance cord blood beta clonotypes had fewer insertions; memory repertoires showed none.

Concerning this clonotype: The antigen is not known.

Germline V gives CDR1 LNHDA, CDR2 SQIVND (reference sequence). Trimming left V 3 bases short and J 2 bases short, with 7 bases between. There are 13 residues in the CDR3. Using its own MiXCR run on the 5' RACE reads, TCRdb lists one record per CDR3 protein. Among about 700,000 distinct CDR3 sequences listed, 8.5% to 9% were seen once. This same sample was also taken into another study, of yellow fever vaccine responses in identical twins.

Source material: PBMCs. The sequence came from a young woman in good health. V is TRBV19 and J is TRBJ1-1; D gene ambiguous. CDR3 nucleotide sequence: TGTGCCAGTAGTATTTCGGTCAACACTGAAGCTTTCTTT. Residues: CASSISVNTEAFF.